Listed below are T cell receptor beta chains from one sample, sequenced in a study of cytomegalovirus exposure and HLA in healthy donors. Libraries were prepared by immunoSEQ multiplex PCR; TCRdb keeps only in-frame clonotypes and omits some of them. The sample lists some 150,000 clones, 65% to 90% seen once, with more than 6.5% in the top ten. What was sequenced was PBMCs. These receptors came from a woman aged 45-59 years in good health and CMV-seropositive. CDR3s include the opening cysteine and the closing phenylalanine or tryptophan. Fields, in order: J gene, clone size, V gene, CDR3 protein. Only part of the rows carry a size: once, few, many, or a class if the clone is expanded.

TRBJ2-7 | NA | TRBV5-1 | CASRRQGGEQYF
TRBJ1-2 | once | TRBV6-6 | CASSYPGTGEGGYTF
TRBJ2-1 | NA | TRBV27 | CASSSTSWGYNEQFF
NA | NA | TRBV4-1 | CASSQGGVQGSNEQYF
TRBJ1-4 | once | TRBV19 | CASSTGTGVEKLFF
TRBJ2-3 | NA | TRBV7-2 | CASSRREGDTQYF
TRBJ2-1 | NA | TRBV15 | CATSTTGTYRGGSNNEQFF
TRBJ2-5 | NA | TRBV10-3 | CAIKDRGQETQYF
TRBJ2-3 | NA | TRBV7-2 | CASSLDADTQYF
TRBJ2-3 | NA | TRBV2 | CASSEEGRRLAGNRDTQYF
TRBJ2-1 | NA | TRBV9 | CASSVGRSAGAYNGQFF
TRBJ1-5 | NA | TRBV9 | CASSVNSNSNQPQHF
TRBJ1-6 | NA | TRBV7-3 | CASSLLGRGNSPLHF
TRBJ1-2 | NA | TRBV6-5 | CASRRQGADGGYTF
TRBJ1-4 | NA | TRBV9 | CASSALGVRGEKLFF
TRBJ2-7 | NA | TRBV7-9 | CSSSLWDRVDEQYF
TRBJ2-3 | NA | TRBV5-1 | CASRETVTDTQYF
TRBJ1-5 | few | TRBV6-1 | CASKSRVGQPQHF
TRBJ1-4 | NA | TRBV11-3 | CASSPKTGGVSLLF
TRBJ1-5 | few | TRBV5-1 | CASSLEGGHGQPQHF
TRBJ2-3 | NA | TRBV10-3 | CAISELRGGVYTQYF